This entry lists 5 T cell receptor beta chains sequenced from one sample in a study of blood T cell repertoires in COVID-19. TCRdb's copy holds only in-frame clones and misses some; the assay was immunoSEQ multiplex PCR. The repertoire holds around 260,000 clones, with over 75% as singletons. The sample was peripheral blood. Receptors were obtained from a woman in her 70s with COVID-19, enrolled during active disease.

The chain is built from TRBV29-1 and TRBJ1-2, with a tentative D call TRBD1 (5 bases). In germline, CDR1 is SQVTM, CDR2 ANQGSEA. The CDR3 is 12 residues long. The CDR3 is CSISRAGGGYTF. Here the CDR3 DNA reads TGCAGTATCTCCAGGGCAGGTGGTGGCTACACCTTC.

This rearrangement joins TRBV7-8 to TRBJ1-6; perhaps TRBD1 as D (5 bases). V was pared by 3 bases and J by 4 bases, with 16 bases between. Germline CDR1 is SGHVS and CDR2 is FQNEAQ. The CDR3 contains 17 residues. The DNA of the CDR3 is TGTGCCAGCAGCTTGTCAGGGATTGGGTCATATAATTCACCCCTCCACTTT. Protein: CASSLSGIGSYNSPLHF.

The chain employs TRBV7-3 and TRBJ2-2, with D tentatively TRBD1 (5 bases). The CDR3 is 15 residues long. Germline V gene sequence: CDR1 SGHTA, CDR2 FQGTGA. V was trimmed by 4 bases and J by 0 bases, leaving 9 bases between them. CDR3 sequence reads: CASSSRVANTGELFF. CDR3 coding DNA: TGTGCCAGCAGCTCCAGGGTGGCGAACACCGGGGAGCTGTTTTTT.

For this clone: The same CDR3 arises from other DNA sequences in this sample as well. The chain carries TRBV5-1 and TRBJ1-4; D perhaps matches TRBD1 (6 bases). In germline, CDR1 is SGHRS, CDR2 YFSETQ. The CDR3 is 14 amino acids. V was clipped by 4 bases and J by 1 base, with 8 bases between them. In DNA form, the CDR3 reads TGCGCCAGCAGCCCGACAGGAACTAATGAAAAACTGTTTTTT. Translated: CASSPTGTNEKLFF. Full variable domain (rest looked up from reference TRBV5-1 and TRBJ1-4): KAGVTQTPRYLIKTRGQQVTLSCSPISGHRSVSWYQQTPGQGLQFLFEYFSETQRNKGNFPGRFSGRQFSNSRSEMNVSTLELGDSALYLCASSPTGTNEKLFFGSGTQLSVL.

The V gene is TRBV19, the J gene TRBJ1-2; 10 positions agree with TRBD1. The germline V gene has CDR1 LNHDA and CDR2 SQIVND (reference sequence). The CDR3 is 12 residues long. The ends lost 8 bases at V and 7 bases at J; junction bases unmatched: 4. CDR3 sequence reads: CASRQGAGGYTF. As DNA, the CDR3 is TGTGCCAGTCGACAGGGGGCGGGTGGCTACACCTTC. Based on the CDR3 plus reference TRBV19 and TRBJ1-2, the full variable domain is DGGITQSPKYLFRKEGQNVTLSCEQNLNHDAMYWYRQDPGQGLRLIYYSQIVNDFQKGDIAEGYSVSREKKESFPLTVTSAQKNPTAFYLCASRQGAGGYTFGSGTRLTVV.